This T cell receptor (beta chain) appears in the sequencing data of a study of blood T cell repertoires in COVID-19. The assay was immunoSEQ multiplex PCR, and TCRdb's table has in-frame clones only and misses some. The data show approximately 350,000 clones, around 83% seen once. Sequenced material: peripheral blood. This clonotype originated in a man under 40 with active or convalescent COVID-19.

In DNA form, the CDR3 reads TGTGCCAGCTCACCACCGGACAGACTTGAAAAACTGTTTTTT. Its translation: CASSPPDRLEKLFF. The rearrangement joins TRBV18 to TRBJ1-4, with D possibly being TRBD1 (6 bases). Germline CDR1 is KGHSH and CDR2 is LQKENI. The length of the CDR3 is 14 residues. The germline V and J ends were trimmed by 0 bases and 7 bases, with 9 bases remaining between them.